Listed here are 31 T cell receptor beta chains from one sample, sequenced in a study of PD-1 blockade in classical Hodgkin lymphoma. Every single patient, without exception, relapsed after autologous stem cell transplantation, and brentuximab vedotin exposure varied. Magnetic negative selection served to purify CD4+ T cells out of PBMCs that had been thawed. Assay used: immunoSEQ multiplex PCR; TCRdb lists only in-frame clones, some missing. The sample lists approximately 25,000 clones; about four fifths were seen once. This specimen consisted of CD4+ T cells from blood, obtained at baseline. These receptors all come from a human donor with classical Hodgkin lymphoma.

The chain couples TRBV6-5 to TRBJ2-6; D is ambiguous. The V end was cut by 10 bases, the J end by 0 bases, with 7 bases between. Per the germline V gene, CDR1 is MNHEY and CDR2 is SVGAGI. This CDR3 is built from 13 residues. This CDR3 reads CATEPSGANVLTF. CDR3 coding DNA: TGTGCCACCGAACCCTCTGGGGCCAACGTCCTGACTTTC.

This sequence joins TRBV9 and TRBJ1-6; D call uncertain. The germline V and J ends were trimmed by 3 bases and 7 bases, with 8 bases remaining between them. CDR3 length: 13 amino acids. The germline CDR1 and CDR2 sequences are SGDLS and YYNGEE. CDR3 nucleotide sequence: TGTGCCAGCAGCGGGACGGCGAATTCACCCCTCCACTTT. Amino acid sequence: CASSGTANSPLHF.

V usage is TRBV29-1 and J usage is TRBJ2-7; D unresolved. Trimming shortened V by 7 bases and J by 2 bases, and 12 bases separated the two germline ends. The CDR3 loop spans 12 amino acids. The germline V gene encodes CDR1 SQVTM and CDR2 ANQGSEA. In DNA form, the CDR3 reads TGCAGCGCCGGGCAGCCGCCCTACGAGCAGTACTTC. Protein: CSAGQPPYEQYF.

This chain uses TRBV2 with TRBJ2-5; tentative D call: TRBD1 (5 bases). The germline gives CDR1 SNHLY, CDR2 FYNNEI. Trimming left V 4 bases short and J 2 bases short, with 11 bases between. CDR3 length: 14 amino acids. The CDR3 bases are TGTGCCAGCAGTGGAAGACAGCTTCAAGAGACCCAGTACTTC. Translation: CASSGRQLQETQYF. The full variable domain, in which reference TRBV2 and TRBJ2-5 provide the parts outside the CDR3, is EPEVTQTPSHQVTQMGQEVILRCVPISNHLYFYWYRQILGQKVEFLVSFYNNEISEKSEIFDDQFSVERPDGSNFTLKIRSTKLEDSAMYFCASSGRQLQETQYFGPGTRLLVL.

With regard to this clone: The same CDR3 also results from other DNA sequences found in this sample. V usage is TRBV5-1 and J usage is TRBJ1-3, with D hard to call. CDR3 length: 14 amino acids. With 4 bases removed from V and 0 bases from J, the gap between germline ends came to 8 bases. Germline V gene lookup returns CDR1 SGHRS and CDR2 YFSETQ. The DNA of the CDR3 is TGCGCCAGCAGCCTGGACGGCTCTGGAAACACCATATATTTT. It specifies CASSLDGSGNTIYF.

This sequence joins TRBV21-1 and TRBJ2-1. TRBV21-1 is assigned pseudogene status. CDR3 length: 15 residues. The DNA for the CDR3 is TGTGCCAGCAGCAAAGCCCCGACCAGCTACAATGAGCAGTTCTTC. Translated, it gives CASSKAPTSYNEQFF.

This chain links TRBV5-1 with TRBJ1-6; no firm D call. Per the germline V gene, CDR1 is SGHRS and CDR2 is YFSETQ. V was pared by 0 bases and J by 8 bases, with 9 bases between. This CDR3 is 14 amino acids long. CDR3 DNA sequence: TGCGCCAGCAGCTTGGGGACGGGAGATTCACCCCTCCACTTT. Protein product: CASSLGTGDSPLHF. The variable domain in full, with the rest retrieved from reference TRBV5-1 and TRBJ1-6, is KAGVTQTPRYLIKTRGQQVTLSCSPISGHRSVSWYQQTPGQGLQFLFEYFSETQRNKGNFPGRFSGRQFSNSRSEMNVSTLELGDSALYLCASSLGTGDSPLHFGNGTRLTVT.

The V gene is TRBV5-1, the J gene TRBJ1-2, with a weak D call TRBD1 (5 bases). This CDR3 spans 13 amino acids. Trimming pared 4 bases from V and 5 bases from J, leaving 12 bases between. Germline lookup yields CDR1 SGHRS and CDR2 YFSETQ. CDR3 sequence reads: CASSQDGGYGYTF. CDR3 sequence (DNA): TGCGCCAGCAGCCAGGACGGGGGTTATGGCTACACCTTC.

This clone was counted a single time. The V and J genes are TRBV9 and TRBJ2-3, with D tentatively TRBD2 (5 bases). V lost 3 bases and J 2 bases, leaving 19 bases between the germline ends. The germline CDR1 and CDR2 sequences are SGDLS and YYNGEE. The CDR3 loop spans 17 amino acids. The CDR3 region has the DNA TGTGCCAGCAGCGCCTACACCTCTAGCTCCCCCACAGATACGCAGTATTTT. Translated: CASSAYTSSSPTDTQYF.

The genes are TRBV5-1 and TRBJ1-2; D is ambiguous. Per the germline V gene, CDR1 is SGHRS and CDR2 is YFSETQ. The length of the CDR3 is 14 residues. With 4 bases removed from V and 0 bases from J, the gap between germline ends came to 10 bases. CDR3 in amino acids: CASSPDGANYGYTF. CDR3 nucleotides: TGCGCCAGCAGCCCGGACGGAGCTAACTATGGCTACACCTTC.

This sequence joins TRBV7-2 and TRBJ1-2; tentatively, D is TRBD1 (6 bases). Trimming pared 4 bases from V and 8 bases from J, leaving 14 bases between. Germline loops: CDR1 SGHTA, CDR2 FQGNSA. The CDR3 contains 13 residues. The CDR3 here is CASSSDRIGGYTF. The CDR3 DNA is TGTGCCAGCAGCTCAGACAGGATAGGGGGCTACACCTTC. Based on the CDR3 plus reference TRBV7-2 and TRBJ1-2, the full variable domain is GAGVSQSPSNKVTEKGKDVELRCDPISGHTALYWYRQSLGQGLEFLIYFQGNSAPDKSGLPSDRFSAERTGGSVSTLTIQRTQQEDSAVYLCASSSDRIGGYTFGSGTRLTVV.

V is TRBV9 and J is TRBJ1-3, with TRBD1 matching over 10 bases. The CDR3 has 17 residues. Germline V gene data show CDR1 as SGDLS and CDR2 as YYNGEE. The junction had 7 bases not matched to a gene; V was cut back by 0 bases and J by 4 bases. The CDR3 region is CASSVATGTGAGNTIYF. CDR3 DNA sequence: TGTGCCAGCAGCGTAGCTACCGGGACAGGGGCGGGAAACACCATATATTTT.

CDR3 DNA: TGTGCCAGCAGCTCCGGGACAGGGTTTAGGGAGACCCAGTACTTC. Protein sequence: CASSSGTGFRETQYF. The rearrangement uses TRBV11-3 and TRBJ2-5; 9 nucleotides agree with TRBD1. V lost 4 bases and J lost 5; bases outside the gene matches: 8. Germline V gene data show CDR1 as SGHNT and CDR2 as YENEEA. The CDR3 covers 15 residues.

The rearrangement uses TRBV7-2 and TRBJ2-3; no clear D. CDR3 length equals 15 residues. Germline V gene data show CDR1 as SGHTA and CDR2 as FQGNSA. Between the trimmed V and J ends, which lost 1 base and 4 bases, there was a span of 12 bases. In DNA, the CDR3 is TGTGCCAGCAGCTTAGGGACGGCTGGTGCAGATACGCAGTATTTT. Its translation is CASSLGTAGADTQYF.

This sequence joins TRBV2 and TRBJ2-4; 7 positions agree with TRBD2. The CDR3 is made up of 14 amino acids. Per the germline V gene, CDR1 is SNHLY and CDR2 is FYNNEI. The trim removed 9 bases at V and 4 bases at J, leaving 9 bases unmatched. CDR3 region: CASRLAQSKNIQYF. The CDR3 DNA is TGTGCCAGTCGACTAGCCCAGAGTAAAAACATTCAGTACTTC. Full variable domain (remainder filled in from reference TRBV2 and TRBJ2-4): EPEVTQTPSHQVTQMGQEVILRCVPISNHLYFYWYRQILGQKVEFLVSFYNNEISEKSEIFDDQFSVERPDGSNFTLKIRSTKLEDSAMYFCASRLAQSKNIQYFGAGTRLSVL.

The chain employs TRBV9 and TRBJ2-1, with 10 bases fitting TRBD1. V lost 0 bases, J lost 2 bases, and 2 bases stayed unmatched. Germline-derived CDR1 and CDR2 are SGDLS and YYNGEE. CDR3 length: 16 residues. CDR3 DNA sequence: TGTGCCAGCAGCGTAGCCGGACAGGGGGCCTACAATGAGCAGTTCTTC. It is translated as CASSVAGQGAYNEQFF.

The V and J genes are TRBV11-2 and TRBJ1-2; tentative D call: TRBD1 (5 bases). Germline V gene data show CDR1 as SGHAT and CDR2 as FQNNGV. Trimming stripped 1 base from V and 2 bases from J, with 11 bases between. The CDR3 runs 15 residues. CDR3 amino acids: CASSLVAGWNYGYTF. The CDR3 bases are TGTGCCAGCAGCTTAGTTGCAGGGTGGAACTATGGCTACACCTTC.

The chain uses TRBV27 and TRBJ1-5, with 9 bases that match TRBD1. J was trimmed by 2 bases and V by 8 bases; bases with no gene match: 4. In germline, CDR1 is MNHEY, CDR2 SMNVEV (reference sequence). This CDR3 is built from 14 residues. This CDR3 reads CASRRTGGNQPQHF. The CDR3 coding sequence is TGTGCCAGCCGGCGGACAGGGGGCAATCAGCCCCAGCATTTT.

The genes are TRBV6-5 and TRBJ1-6, with TRBD1 identical over 7 bases. Trimming cost V 6 bases and J 6 bases; bases outside gene matches: 5. Germline V gene sequence: CDR1 MNHEY, CDR2 SVGAGI. The CDR3 has 14 residues. The CDR3 DNA is TGTGCCAGCAGGGCGGGACAGCCTAATTCACCCCTCCACTTT. Protein product: CASRAGQPNSPLHF.

The chain has TRBV2 and TRBJ2-2; 8 bases line up with TRBD2. The CDR3 loop spans 14 amino acids. The germline V gene has CDR1 SNHLY and CDR2 FYNNEI. V lost 9 bases, J lost 4 bases, and 7 bases stayed unmatched. Written as DNA, the CDR3 is TGTGCCAGTGGTAGCGGGGCGCTCACCGGGGAGCTGTTTTTT. Translated, it gives CASGSGALTGELFF.

The CDR3, as DNA: TGTGCCAGCAGTCCAGCGGGGGGGCAGGATACGCAGTATTTT. Translation gives CASSPAGGQDTQYF. The genes are TRBV28 and TRBJ2-3; 10 bases align to TRBD2. The V segment lost 5 bases and the J segment 6 bases; nucleotides outside the gene matches: 5. Per the germline V gene, CDR1 is MDHEN and CDR2 is SYDVKM. The CDR3 sequence is 14 residues long.

V usage is TRBV2 and J usage is TRBJ1-1; D possibly corresponds to TRBD1 (5 bases). The CDR3 has 16 amino acids. V dropped 4 bases and J dropped 0 bases, with 15 bases sitting between them. Germline CDR1 is SNHLY and CDR2 is FYNNEI. DNA of the CDR3: TGTGCCAGCAGTGGTGGGGGGATTTTTATGAACACTGAAGCTTTCTTT. Amino acids: CASSGGGIFMNTEAFF.

The chain carries TRBV6-5 and TRBJ2-7; TRBD2 is a possible D gene (6 bases). The germline CDR1 and CDR2 sequences are MNHEY and SVGAGI. Trimming pared 6 bases from V and 2 bases from J, leaving 11 bases between. This CDR3 has 13 residues. The CDR3 sequence: CASRRSGAYEQYF. In DNA, the CDR3 is TGTGCCAGCAGACGCTCGGGGGCCTACGAGCAGTACTTC.

The J gene is TRBJ2-7, the V gene TRBV18, with D possibly matching TRBD1 (5 bases). CDR1 is KGHSH and CDR2 is LQKENI in the germline V gene. The CDR3 totals 15 residues. Trimming pared 2 bases from V and 1 base from J, leaving 12 bases between. The CDR3 DNA is TGTGCCAGCTCACCAGGGGCGGTCTCTTCCTACGAGCAGTACTTC. Residues: CASSPGAVSSYEQYF.

The CDR3 nucleotides read TGTGCCAGCAGCCTCCGACAGTCGGGGAGTTGGGCGAGCAAAAACATTCAGTACTTC. This gives the protein CASSLRQSGSWASKNIQYF. The chain couples TRBV5-4 to TRBJ2-4, with D tentatively TRBD1 or TRBD2 (5 bases each). CDR1 is SGHNT, CDR2 YYREEE, per germline (reference sequence). The CDR3 sequence is 19 residues long. Trimming stripped 4 bases from V and 3 bases from J, with 26 bases between.

In this sample, this clone turned up a few times. The rearrangement links TRBV30 to TRBJ2-7; maybe TRBD2 (6 bases). The germline V gene encodes CDR1 GTSNPN and CDR2 SVGIG (reference sequence). The V end lost 6 bases, the J end lost 6 bases, and 12 bases lay between the germline ends. CDR3 length: 11 residues. Here the CDR3 reads CACQTSSEQYF. In nucleotides, the CDR3 is TGTGCCTGTCAGACTAGTTCCGAGCAGTACTTC.

The chain recombines TRBV20-1 with TRBJ2-7; 7 nucleotides line up with TRBD2. V lost 3 bases, J lost 5 bases, and 1 base stayed unmatched. The CDR3 totals 11 residues. Germline values: CDR1 DFQATT, CDR2 SNEGSKA (reference sequence). The CDR3 DNA is TGCAGTGCTAGTCGGGGGGACGAGCAGTACTTC. It specifies CSASRGDEQYF.

This chain links TRBV5-1 with TRBJ1-6; D remains unclear. This CDR3 region has 15 residues. Germline assignment: CDR1 SGHRS and CDR2 YFSETQ. Deletions cut 4 bases from V and 3 bases from J, with 11 bases between. CDR3: CASSLAGIYNSPLHF. The CDR3 DNA follows: TGCGCCAGCAGCCTAGCCGGGATCTATAATTCACCCCTCCACTTT.

Of note for this clone: One end of the junction varies from germline; a read error may be responsible. The chain combines TRBV7-2 with TRBJ2-1; 9 bases align to TRBD2. The CDR3 length is 15 residues. Germline V gene lookup returns CDR1 SGHTA and CDR2 FQGNSA. CDR3 in DNA: TGTGCCAGCAGCCCAGAGGGGGGTGCGGGGGGGCTTAGAGTCTTC. Amino acid sequence: CASSPEGGAGGLRVF.

The rearrangement links TRBV7-2 to TRBJ1-2; perhaps TRBD1 as D (6 bases). CDR1 and CDR2 (germline): SGHTA, FQGNSA. Between the trimmed V and J ends, which lost 1 base and 6 bases, there was a span of 15 bases. The CDR3 consists of 15 residues. The CDR3 spells CASSLGTGNRNGYTF. In nucleotides, the CDR3 is TGTGCCAGCAGCTTAGGCACAGGGAACAGAAATGGCTACACCTTC. Combining the CDR3 with reference TRBV7-2 and TRBJ1-2 gives the whole variable domain GAGVSQSPSNKVTEKGKDVELRCDPISGHTALYWYRQSLGQGLEFLIYFQGNSAPDKSGLPSDRFSAERTGGSVSTLTIQRTQQEDSAVYLCASSLGTGNRNGYTFGSGTRLTVV.

The chain recombines TRBV5-1 with TRBJ2-2; D perhaps matches TRBD2 (5 bases). This CDR3 has 15 amino acids. V dropped 4 bases and J dropped 3 bases, with 13 bases sitting between them. Per germline, CDR1 SGHRS and CDR2 YFSETQ. Here the CDR3 reads CASSPGLDYTGELFF. The CDR3 DNA reads as TGCGCCAGCAGCCCCGGACTCGATTACACCGGGGAGCTGTTTTTT.